This entry features one T cell receptor (beta chain) sequence. This entry is derived from a study of technical replicates of blood from four donors. Trimming cost V 5 bases and J 3 bases, with 15 bases left between them. The germline gives CDR1 MDHEN, CDR2 SYDVKM. CDR3 length: 15 residues. This table comes from immunoSEQ multiplex PCR, and its TCRdb copy is limited to in-frame clones, with some not included. The sample lists 75,000 to 100,000 clones; 85% to 95% were seen once. The V gene is TRBV28, the J gene TRBJ2-3; possibly TRBD2 for D (7 bases). Specimen: T cells isolated from PBMCs. The origin of this receptor is a human donor in good health. The CDR3 loop reads CASSPGGRGTDTQYF. The CDR3 DNA sequence: TGTGCCAGCAGTCCTGGGGGGAGGGGGACAGATACGCAGTATTTT.